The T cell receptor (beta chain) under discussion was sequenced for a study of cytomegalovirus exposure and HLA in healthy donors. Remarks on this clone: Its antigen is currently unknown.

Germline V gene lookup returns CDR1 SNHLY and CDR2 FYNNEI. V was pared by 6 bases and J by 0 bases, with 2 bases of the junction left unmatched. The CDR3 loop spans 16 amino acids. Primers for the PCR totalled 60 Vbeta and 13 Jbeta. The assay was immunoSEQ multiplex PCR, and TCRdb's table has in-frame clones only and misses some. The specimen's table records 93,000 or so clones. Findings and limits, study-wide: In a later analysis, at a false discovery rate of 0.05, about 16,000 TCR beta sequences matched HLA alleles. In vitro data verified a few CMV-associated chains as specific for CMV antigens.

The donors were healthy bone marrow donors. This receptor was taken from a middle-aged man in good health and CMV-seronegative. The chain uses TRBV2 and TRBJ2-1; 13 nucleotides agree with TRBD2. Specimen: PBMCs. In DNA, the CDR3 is TGTGCCAGCAGGACTAGCGGGAGGAGCTCCTACAATGAGCAGTTCTTC. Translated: CASRTSGRSSYNEQFF.